This record covers a single T cell receptor beta chain. The target antigen is unknown. TCRdb's copy holds only in-frame clones and misses some; the assay was immunoSEQ multiplex PCR. The data hold about 140,000 clones, with approximately 89% observed a single time. This sample was taken from a study of T cell responses to AZD1222 COVID-19 vaccine. Findings and caveats of the study: Dominant CD4 TCR responses targeted spike regions 160-218 and 743-854. Only 6 or 7 individuals given AZD1222 were seropositive at baseline. Reportedly, nearly half of unique spike TCRs recognized epitopes outside B.1.351/B.1.1.7 mutations. Repertoire samples came only from after the peak T cell response.

The input for sequencing was peripheral blood, taken on day 0 of AZD1222 vaccination. The receptor was derived from an adult in good health.

CDR3 coding DNA: TGTGCCAGCAGTTTATTGACAGGGAGGGGTGGCTATAATTCACCCCTCCACTTT. Protein product: CASSLLTGRGGYNSPLHF. V and J are TRBV27 and TRBJ1-6; 7 bases map to TRBD1. Germline V lookup: CDR1 MNHEY, CDR2 SMNVEV (reference sequence). V lost 1 base to trimming and J lost 3 bases; unmatched junction nucleotides: 9. The CDR3 extends over 18 amino acids.